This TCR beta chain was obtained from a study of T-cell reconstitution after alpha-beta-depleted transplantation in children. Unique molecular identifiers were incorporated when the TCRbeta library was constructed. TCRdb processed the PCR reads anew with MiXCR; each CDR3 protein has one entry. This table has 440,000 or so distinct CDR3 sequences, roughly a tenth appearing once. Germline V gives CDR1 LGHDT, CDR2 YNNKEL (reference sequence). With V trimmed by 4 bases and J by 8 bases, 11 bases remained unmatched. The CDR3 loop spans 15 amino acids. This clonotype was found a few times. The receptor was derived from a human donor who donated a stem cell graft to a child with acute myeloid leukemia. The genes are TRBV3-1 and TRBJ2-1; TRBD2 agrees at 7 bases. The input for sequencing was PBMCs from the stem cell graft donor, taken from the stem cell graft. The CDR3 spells CASSRGGRDGDEQFF. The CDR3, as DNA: TGTGCCAGCAGCCGAGGCGGGAGAGATGGAGATGAGCAGTTCTTC.